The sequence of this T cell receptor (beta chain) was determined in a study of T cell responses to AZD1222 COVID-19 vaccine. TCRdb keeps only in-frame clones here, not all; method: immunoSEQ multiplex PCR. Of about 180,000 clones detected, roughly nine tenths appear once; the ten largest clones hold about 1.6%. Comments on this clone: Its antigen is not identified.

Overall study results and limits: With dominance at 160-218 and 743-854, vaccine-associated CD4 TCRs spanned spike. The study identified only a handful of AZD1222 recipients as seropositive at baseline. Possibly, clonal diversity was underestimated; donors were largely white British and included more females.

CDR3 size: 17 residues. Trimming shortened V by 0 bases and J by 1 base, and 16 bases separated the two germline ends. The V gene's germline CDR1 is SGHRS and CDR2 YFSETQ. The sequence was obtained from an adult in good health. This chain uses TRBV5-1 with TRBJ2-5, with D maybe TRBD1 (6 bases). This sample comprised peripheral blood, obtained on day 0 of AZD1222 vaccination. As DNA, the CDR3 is TGCGCCAGCAGCTTGGCCGGGGCCATAGGGGGCCAAGAGACCCAGTACTTC. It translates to CASSLAGAIGGQETQYF.